The 32 T cell receptor beta chains below all came from one sample that was sequenced in a study of control samples from healthy donors and cancer patients. Sequencing was performed with immunoSEQ multiplex PCR; in TCRdb, only in-frame clones are kept and a portion is missing. The data contain some 90,000 clones, just over 90% of them seen just once; the ten biggest clones take up 0.92%. The sample consisted of blood. These receptors were collected from a woman aged 25 to 39 in good health.

This chain joins TRBV9 and TRBJ1-2; the D gene is possibly TRBD1 (6 bases). The CDR3 is made up of 14 amino acids. V was cut by 3 bases and J by 4 bases, with 13 bases left in between. The germline gives CDR1 SGDLS, CDR2 YYNGEE. The CDR3, as DNA: TGTGCCAGCAGCGCCCAGCAGGGGCTCTATGGCTACACCTTC. It is translated as CASSAQQGLYGYTF.

CDR3 sequence reads: CASSYLRGYEQYF. For the CDR3, the DNA is TGTGCCAGCAGTTACCTCCGGGGCTACGAGCAGTACTTC. This chain joins TRBV6-6 and TRBJ2-7; tentative D call: TRBD2 (5 bases). This CDR3 has 13 residues. Germline lookup yields CDR1 MNHNY and CDR2 SVGAGI (reference sequence). V was cut by 2 bases and J by 3 bases, with 8 bases left in between.

The gene calls are TRBV4-1 and TRBJ2-3; D may be TRBD1 or TRBD2 (6 bases each). Germline CDR1 and CDR2: MGHRA and YSYEKL. The CDR3 is 16 residues long. The V end lost 4 bases, the J end lost 4 bases, and 18 bases lay between the germline ends. CDR3 in amino acids: CASSRSYRGQADTQYF. The CDR3 nucleotides are TGCGCCAGCAGCCGATCTTATCGGGGGCAAGCAGATACGCAGTATTTT.

The V call is TRBV30, the J call TRBJ2-1; 8 nucleotides align to TRBD2. V shed 5 bases and J 3 bases; nucleotides not matched to a gene: 6. This CDR3 has 14 residues. The V gene's germline CDR1 is GTSNPN and CDR2 SVGIG (reference sequence). The CDR3 nucleotides read TGTGCCTGGGGCCGGGCGGGGGGCTACAATGAGCAGTTCTTC. This encodes CAWGRAGGYNEQFF.

This clone appeared a single time. The genes are TRBV6-5 and TRBJ2-1; tentative D call: TRBD1 (6 bases). Trimming shortened V by 3 bases and J by 6 bases, and 9 bases separated the two germline ends. Germline V lookup: CDR1 MNHEY, CDR2 SVGAGI. The CDR3 sequence is 13 residues long. The CDR3, as DNA: TGTGCCAGCAGTTATAGGGGGACCAATGAGCAGTTCTTC. It specifies CASSYRGTNEQFF.

This chain links TRBV2 with TRBJ2-1; TRBD2 might be the D (5 bases). This CDR3 comprises 13 residues. Germline V gives CDR1 SNHLY, CDR2 FYNNEI. V was clipped by 6 bases and J by 7 bases, with 13 bases between them. Here the CDR3 DNA reads TGTGCCAGCAGGGACTCGCCCTGGAATGAGCAGTTCTTC. The encoded protein is CASRDSPWNEQFF.

The chain employs TRBV27 and TRBJ2-5, with D perhaps TRBD1 (5 bases). The germline gives CDR1 MNHEY, CDR2 SMNVEV (reference sequence). The CDR3 has 12 amino acids. Trimming cost V 3 bases and J 4 bases, with 6 bases left between them. The DNA of the CDR3 is TGTGCCAGCAGTTTCCAGGGAGAGACCCAGTACTTC. This sequence encodes CASSFQGETQYF.

The V call is TRBV7-2, the J call TRBJ2-2; 10 bases line up with TRBD2. Germline CDR1 is SGHTA and CDR2 is FQGNSA. The trim removed 3 bases at V and 0 bases at J, leaving 1 base unmatched. This CDR3 contains 16 residues. CDR3: CASSFTSGANTGELFF. The CDR3 DNA sequence: TGTGCCAGCAGCTTTACTAGCGGGGCGAACACCGGGGAGCTGTTTTTT. Combining the CDR3 with reference TRBV7-2 and TRBJ2-2 gives the whole variable domain GAGVSQSPSNKVTEKGKDVELRCDPISGHTALYWYRQSLGQGLEFLIYFQGNSAPDKSGLPSDRFSAERTGGSVSTLTIQRTQQEDSAVYLCASSFTSGANTGELFFGEGSRLTVL.

The chain employs TRBV7-7 and TRBJ2-3; TRBD2 matches 7 bases. The CDR3 extends over 15 amino acids. After removal of 1 base from V and 5 bases from J, the junction contained 6 bases not matched to a gene. The germline V gene encodes CDR1 SSHAT and CDR2 FNYEAQ (reference sequence). The CDR3 DNA reads as TGTGCCAGCAGCTTAGGAGGGCCGGGAGGAGATACGCAGTATTTT. This sequence encodes CASSLGGPGGDTQYF.

The V and J genes are TRBV30 and TRBJ1-1; no clear D. CDR1 and CDR2 from the germline V gene are GTSNPN and SVGIG (reference sequence). The length of the CDR3 is 12 residues. V was clipped by 2 bases and J by 8 bases, with 12 bases between them. CDR3 DNA: TGTGCCTGGAGTCGGTCGGGTAGAGAAGCTTTCTTT. Translated, it gives CAWSRSGREAFF.

This clone was observed a single time. This chain joins TRBV18 and TRBJ1-1; 10 nucleotides match TRBD1. V was pared by 1 base and J by 7 bases, with 9 bases of the junction left unmatched. The germline CDR1 and CDR2 sequences are KGHSH and LQKENI. This CDR3 has 16 residues. This CDR3 reads CASSPRTGGSGIEAFF. CDR3 sequence (DNA): TGTGCCAGCTCACCACGGACAGGGGGATCGGGGATTGAAGCTTTCTTT.

The genes are TRBV9 and TRBJ1-5, with TRBD1 matching over 7 bases. V shed 4 bases and J 6 bases; nucleotides not matched to a gene: 10. Per the germline V gene, CDR1 is SGDLS and CDR2 is YYNGEE. The CDR3 is 15 amino acids. The CDR3 coding sequence is TGTGCCAGCAGCCCCCAAGACAGGGTTGGTCAGCCCCAGCATTTT. Protein: CASSPQDRVGQPQHF.

This rearrangement joins TRBV11-2 to TRBJ2-7; TRBD1 aligns across 8 bases. CDR3 length equals 15 residues. Unmatched junction bases numbered 6, after V lost 0 bases and J lost 5 bases. Germline-derived CDR1 and CDR2 are SGHAT and FQNNGV. DNA for the CDR3: TGTGCCAGCAGCTTAGATAGCCGGACAGGGAACGAGCAGTACTTC. Amino acid sequence: CASSLDSRTGNEQYF.

J is TRBJ1-4 and V is TRBV5-1; 8 bases are shared with TRBD1. J gave up 3 bases and V 0 bases, and 4 bases lay outside the gene matches. The CDR3 totals 16 residues. In germline, CDR1 is SGHRS, CDR2 YFSETQ. CDR3 in amino acids: CASSLGTGGSNEKLFF. For the CDR3, the DNA is TGCGCCAGCAGCTTGGGAACAGGGGGGTCTAATGAAAAACTGTTTTTT.

V is TRBV7-9 and J is TRBJ2-5; TRBD2 matches at 8 bases. The CDR3 has 14 residues. Germline CDR1 and CDR2: SEHNR and FQNEAQ (reference sequence). The trim removed 5 bases at V and 5 bases at J, leaving 7 bases unmatched. The DNA of the CDR3 is TGTGCCAGCAGCCTCGGGACTAGAACGGAGACCCAGTACTTC. Protein sequence: CASSLGTRTETQYF.

The CDR3 DNA is TGTGCCAGCAGTGATCCATCAGGCATCGGTGTTTTTTCCTATAATTCACCCCTCCACTTT. This encodes CASSDPSGIGVFSYNSPLHF. The rearrangement joins TRBV6-1 to TRBJ1-6; unclear D gene. The CDR3 totals 20 residues. Trimming took 3 bases from V and 1 from J, leaving 22 bases between them. Looked up from germline, CDR1 is MNHNS and CDR2 is SASEGT.

The J gene is TRBJ1-6, the V gene TRBV7-2; 8 bases map to TRBD1. Losses at the gene ends were 1 base for V and 17 bases for J; bases not matched to a gene: 7. Germline values: CDR1 SGHTA, CDR2 FQGNSA. The CDR3 contains 13 residues. As DNA, the CDR3 is TGTGCCAGCAGCTTAGGCCCGGGACAGGCCTTCCACTTT. It encodes CASSLGPGQAFHF. The full variable domain, in which reference TRBV7-2 and TRBJ1-6 provide the parts outside the CDR3, is GAGVSQSPSNKVTEKGKDVELRCDPISGHTALYWYRQSLGQGLEFLIYFQGNSAPDKSGLPSDRFSAERTGGSVSTLTIQRTQQEDSAVYLCASSLGPGQAFHFGNGTRLTVT.

The rearrangement joins TRBV11-1 to TRBJ2-7; 13 bases fit TRBD2. This CDR3 is 14 amino acids long. Germline CDR1 SGHAT, CDR2 FQDESV (reference sequence). The J segment lost 3 bases and the V segment lost 4 bases, leaving 0 bases of the junction unmatched. The CDR3 loop is CASSWTSGSYEQYF. DNA for the CDR3: TGTGCCAGCAGCTGGACTAGCGGGAGCTACGAGCAGTACTTC.

The CDR3 DNA follows: TGTGCCAGCAGGTTGCATACAGGGAAGGACACTGAAGCTTTCTTT. Protein: CASRLHTGKDTEAFF. The chain joins TRBV6-6 to TRBJ1-1, with D possibly TRBD1 on 6 matching bases. In germline, CDR1 is MNHNY, CDR2 SVGAGI (reference sequence). V lost 6 bases and J lost 3, with 17 bases in between. The CDR3 loop spans 15 amino acids.

The chain couples TRBV19 to TRBJ2-7; TRBD2 matches at 11 bases. The CDR3 contains 15 residues. Germline CDR1 is LNHDA and CDR2 is SQIVND (reference sequence). Unmatched junction bases numbered 4, after V lost 3 bases and J lost 3 bases. DNA for the CDR3: TGTGCCAGTAGTATTGGCGGACTAGCGGGCTACGAGCAGTACTTC. The encoded protein is CASSIGGLAGYEQYF. The complete variable domain, with remaining parts taken from reference TRBV19 and TRBJ2-7, reads DGGITQSPKYLFRKEGQNVTLSCEQNLNHDAMYWYRQDPGQGLRLIYYSQIVNDFQKGDIAEGYSVSREKKESFPLTVTSAQKNPTAFYLCASSIGGLAGYEQYFGPGTRLTVT.

This rearrangement joins TRBV10-3 to TRBJ1-1, with D hard to call. Germline loops: CDR1 ENHRY, CDR2 SYGVKD. This CDR3 contains 13 residues. V lost 0 bases to trimming and J lost 8 bases, with 10 bases between them. CDR3 amino acids: CAISESNGREAFF. CDR3 bases: TGTGCCATCAGTGAGTCGAATGGCAGGGAAGCTTTCTTT.

The sample holds many counts of this clone. The chain carries TRBV6-7 and TRBJ1-5; D is unresolved. TRBV6-7 counts as an open reading frame of uncertain function. The V and J ends lost 6 bases and 0 bases respectively, with 3 bases between them. This CDR3 has 12 residues. DNA for the CDR3: TGTGCCAGCAGGATTAGCAATCAGCCCCAGCATTTT. Encoded protein: CASRISNQPQHF.

This clone was seen more than once but under ten times. The rearrangement joins TRBV14 to TRBJ1-1; D is possibly TRBD1 (5 bases). CDR1 and CDR2 (germline): SGHDN, FVKESK. Trimming shortened V by 2 bases and J by 10 bases, and 17 bases separated the two germline ends. The CDR3 consists of 14 residues. CDR3 sequence reads: CASSQIGDGRRAFF. CDR3 nucleotides: TGTGCCAGCAGCCAAATTGGGGACGGTCGAAGAGCTTTCTTT.

This clone was seen a single time. The chain employs TRBV5-1 and TRBJ1-1, with TRBD1 matching 12 bases. Looked up from germline, CDR1 is SGHRS and CDR2 is YFSETQ. The J segment lost 7 bases and the V segment lost 2 bases, leaving 6 bases of the junction unmatched. The length of the CDR3 is 15 residues. CDR3 protein: CASSLKGQGASEAFF. The CDR3, as DNA: TGCGCCAGCAGCTTAAAGGGACAGGGGGCCAGTGAAGCTTTCTTT.

V gene TRBV5-6 combines with J gene TRBJ1-3; D is ambiguous. The germline V and J ends were trimmed by 6 bases and 0 bases, with 13 bases remaining between them. Germline V gene sequence: CDR1 SGHDT, CDR2 YYEEEE. The CDR3 runs 15 residues. CDR3 nucleotide sequence: TGTGCCAGCACCCGGCGGCAGAACTCTGGAAACACCATATATTTT. Translation: CASTRRQNSGNTIYF.

J is TRBJ2-1 and V is TRBV6-1; D perhaps matches TRBD1 (6 bases). In germline, CDR1 is MNHNS, CDR2 SASEGT. The CDR3 contains 17 residues. Trimming left V 3 bases short and J 2 bases short, with 17 bases between. DNA for the CDR3: TGTGCCAGCAGTGAGTTGGGCCAGGGGCTGACCTACAATGAGCAGTTCTTC. It yields the protein CASSELGQGLTYNEQFF.

This chain joins TRBV7-3 and TRBJ2-3; D may be TRBD1 or TRBD2 (5 bases each). CDR1 SGHTA and CDR2 FQGTGA come from the germline V gene. V lost 5 bases, J lost 2 bases, and 11 bases lay in between. The CDR3 has 14 residues. The CDR3 region has the DNA TGTGCCAGCAGCCCAGGGAGAGTCACAGATACGCAGTATTTT. Protein product: CASSPGRVTDTQYF.

In nucleotides, the CDR3 is TGTGCCACCAGCAGGGGTACTAATGAAAAACTGTTTTTT. Protein: CATSRGTNEKLFF. This sequence joins TRBV15 and TRBJ1-4; no clear D gene. Trimming stripped 3 bases from V and 2 bases from J, with 4 bases between. CDR1 and CDR2 from the germline V gene are LNHNV and YYDKDF (reference sequence). The CDR3 has 13 residues. Full variable domain (outside the CDR3, taken from reference TRBV15 and TRBJ1-4): DAMVIQNPRYQVTQFGKPVTLSCSQTLNHNVMYWYQQKSSQAPKLLFHYYDKDFNNEADTPDNFQSRRPNTSFCFLDIRSPGLGDTAMYLCATSRGTNEKLFFGSGTQLSVL.

The rearrangement joins TRBV7-9 to TRBJ1-1, with 9 bases fitting TRBD1. Germline CDR1 SEHNR, CDR2 FQNEAQ (reference sequence). The V segment lost 1 base and the J segment 10 bases; nucleotides outside the gene matches: 4. The CDR3 consists of 13 residues. CDR3 loop: CASSLGQGGLAFF. The CDR3 nucleotides read TGTGCCAGCAGCTTAGGACAGGGGGGGTTAGCTTTCTTT.

A word on this clone: At one end the junction does not follow the germline gene, possibly because of a read error. The same CDR3 also results from other DNA sequences found in this sample. This chain joins TRBV12-3 or TRBV12-4 and TRBJ1-1; a weak D match, TRBD1 (5 bases). The CDR3 contains 13 residues. CDR3 in amino acids: CASSLGVDTEAFF. The CDR3 nucleotides read TGTGCCAGCAGTCTAGGGGTAGACACTGAAGCTTTCTTC.

The chain links TRBV3-1 (or the pseudogene TRBV3-2) to TRBJ2-1; perhaps D is TRBD1 or TRBD2 (8 bases each). Trimming stripped 4 bases from V and 3 bases from J, with 22 bases between. Germline V gene lookup returns CDR1 LGHDT and CDR2 YNNKEL (reference sequence). CDR3 length: 18 amino acids. CDR3 sequence: CASSRSRGLAGLYNEQFF. As DNA, the CDR3 is TGTGCCAGCAGCCGGTCCAGGGGGCTAGCGGGCCTCTACAATGAGCAGTTCTTC.

This clone has more than one count but fewer than ten. The chain has TRBV5-1 and TRBJ1-6; unclear D gene. The germline CDR1 and CDR2 sequences are SGHRS and YFSETQ. Trimming shortened V by 7 bases and J by 10 bases, and 21 bases separated the two germline ends. The CDR3 length is 15 residues. CDR3 sequence: CASADGSEGGSPLHF. Here the CDR3 DNA reads TGCGCCAGCGCGGACGGTTCGGAGGGAGGATCACCCCTCCACTTT. Complete variable domain (other parts from reference TRBV5-1 and TRBJ1-6): KAGVTQTPRYLIKTRGQQVTLSCSPISGHRSVSWYQQTPGQGLQFLFEYFSETQRNKGNFPGRFSGRQFSNSRSEMNVSTLELGDSALYLCASADGSEGGSPLHFGNGTRLTVT.